Presented here are 9 T cell receptor beta chains from one specimen sequenced in a study of blood T cell repertoires in COVID-19. Data came from immunoSEQ multiplex PCR; TCRdb stores just in-frame clones and leaves some out. This table has fewer than 200,000 clones, roughly 87% appearing once. The sample consisted of PBMCs or T cells enriched from blood (not recorded which). The receptors originated from a human donor with acute COVID-19. The donor label of this sample is uncertain.

The chain is built from TRBV14 and TRBJ1-2; D is possibly TRBD1 (5 bases). Germline values: CDR1 SGHDN, CDR2 FVKESK. V was shortened by 0 bases and J by 3 bases, with 14 bases between the two germline ends. This CDR3 region has 16 residues. CDR3 sequence (DNA): TGTGCCAGCAGCCAAGATCTTGGCAGGGTGGACTATGGCTACACCTTC. Translation: CASSQDLGRVDYGYTF.

The V and J genes are TRBV4-3 and TRBJ1-6; 9 bases align to TRBD1. The V segment lost 2 bases and the J segment 9 bases; nucleotides outside the gene matches: 17. The CDR3 spans 19 residues. Germline lookup yields CDR1 LGHNA and CDR2 YSLEER. Here the CDR3 reads CASSQTYPTGGGETSPLHF. The CDR3 DNA follows: TGCGCCAGCAGCCAAACGTACCCCACAGGGGGCGGGGAGACTTCACCCCTCCACTTT.

CDR3 nucleotides: TGTGCCAGCAGCTTAGGAGGGACAGGGCGAAAACTGTTTTTT. Translated: CASSLGGTGRKLFF. This sequence joins TRBV7-2 and TRBJ1-4; 9 positions match TRBD1. The CDR3 has 14 residues. V lost 1 base, J lost 10 bases, and 4 bases stayed unmatched. The germline V gene encodes CDR1 SGHTA and CDR2 FQGNSA.

This clone turned up a few times. CDR3 sequence reads: CASSLGATEAFF. The CDR3, as DNA: TGCGCCAGCAGCTTAGGGGCGACTGAAGCTTTCTTT. The chain links TRBV5-1 to TRBJ1-1, with D perhaps TRBD1 (5 bases). Trimming cost V 2 bases and J 5 bases, with 7 bases left between them. The CDR3 runs to 12 residues. Germline values: CDR1 SGHRS, CDR2 YFSETQ.

The chain uses TRBV4-1 and TRBJ1-1; D ambiguous. Per germline, CDR1 MGHRA and CDR2 YSYEKL. Trimming left V 3 bases short and J 8 bases short, with 16 bases between. This CDR3 comprises 14 residues. The CDR3 loop is CASSHLGGNKEAFF. The CDR3 nucleotides read TGCGCCAGCAGCCACCTGGGAGGGAACAAAGAAGCTTTCTTT.

The J gene is TRBJ2-1, the V gene TRBV30; the match to TRBD2 covers 8 bases. The V gene's germline CDR1 is GTSNPN and CDR2 SVGIG (reference sequence). This CDR3 has 15 residues. V dropped 2 bases and J dropped 5; count of bases not matched to a gene: 8. CDR3 in amino acids: CAWSNLAGGDNEQFF. In nucleotides, the CDR3 is TGTGCCTGGAGTAATCTCGCGGGGGGAGACAATGAGCAGTTCTTC.

The chain links TRBV19 to TRBJ2-7, with D unresolved. The CDR3 is 15 amino acids. CDR1 LNHDA and CDR2 SQIVND come from the germline V gene (reference sequence). V was cut by 2 bases and J by 0 bases, with 11 bases left in between. CDR3 DNA sequence: TGTGCCAGTAGTATAACGGGTGAAGGCTCCTACGAGCAGTACTTC. This sequence encodes CASSITGEGSYEQYF.

This chain connects TRBV6-5 to TRBJ2-7; 7 bases map to TRBD2. The ends lost 7 bases at V and 1 base at J; junction bases unmatched: 10. Per the germline V gene, CDR1 is MNHEY and CDR2 is SVGAGI. This CDR3 comprises 15 residues. CDR3 in amino acids: CASNPGGSLSYEQYF. The CDR3, as DNA: TGTGCCAGCAACCCGGGCGGGAGCCTATCCTACGAGCAGTACTTC.

This sequence joins TRBV15 and TRBJ2-1; 8 nucleotides match TRBD1. The CDR3 has 16 amino acids. The trim removed 2 bases at V and 7 bases at J, leaving 10 bases unmatched. Looked up from germline, CDR1 is LNHNV and CDR2 is YYDKDF (reference sequence). The CDR3 reads CATSRPSQGANNEQFF. The DNA of the CDR3 is TGTGCCACCAGCAGACCTTCGCAGGGGGCTAATAATGAGCAGTTCTTC.